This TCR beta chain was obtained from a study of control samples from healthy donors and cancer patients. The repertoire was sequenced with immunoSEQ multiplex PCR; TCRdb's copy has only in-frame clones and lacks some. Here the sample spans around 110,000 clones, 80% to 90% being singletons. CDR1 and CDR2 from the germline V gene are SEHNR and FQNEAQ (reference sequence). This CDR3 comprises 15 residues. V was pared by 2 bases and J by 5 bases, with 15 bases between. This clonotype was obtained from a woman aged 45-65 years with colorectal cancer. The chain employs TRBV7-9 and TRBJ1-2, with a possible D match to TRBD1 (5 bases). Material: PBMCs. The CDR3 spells CASSLQGSPRYGYTF. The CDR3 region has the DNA TGTGCCAGCAGCTTACAGGGTTCCCCCCGGTATGGCTACACCTTC.